The sequence of this T cell receptor (beta chain) was determined in a study of neurological immune-mediated disorders. This clonotype was observed a handful of times. V shed 4 bases, J shed 3 bases, and the junction held 3 bases outside the gene matches. CDR3 length: 14 amino acids. A single record per CDR3 protein comes from TCRdb applying MiXCR to the 5' RACE reads. The sample shows about 71,000 distinct CDR3 sequences, roughly 10% of them seen only once. Noted time point: longitudinal time-point 1 (baseline). The chain is built from TRBV12-3 or TRBV12-4 and TRBJ2-1; TRBD2 aligns across 7 bases. The specimen was PBMCs. This TCR came from a man in his thirties or forties in good health. The CDR3 loop is CASSSSGHYNEQFF. The CDR3 bases are TGTGCCAGCAGTTCTAGCGGCCACTACAATGAGCAGTTCTTC.